This is a list of T cell receptor beta chains from one sample in a study of T-cell memory formation after mild COVID-19. TCRdb reanalysed the 5' RACE reads using MiXCR and keeps one entry per CDR3 protein. Among roughly 550,000 distinct CDR3 sequences listed, roughly 21% were seen once. Sequenced sample: PBMCs or a T cell subset sorted from them (not recorded which). The receptor set was obtained from an adult woman who had mild COVID-19 (a few samples of this study predate the infection). Cell type and time point are not known. Both conserved end residues are part of each CDR3. The D gene is left open where the match is weak.

j_call v_call d_call cdr3_aa
TRBJ2-1 TRBV6-6 . CASSYKPFLPSNEQFF
TRBJ2-3 TRBV20-1 TRBD2 CSARARRGGTDTQYF
TRBJ2-1 TRBV29-1 . CSTRQYNEQFF
TRBJ2-1 TRBV11-2 TRBD2 CASSLGLAGDGRYNEQFF
TRBJ2-3 TRBV7-2 TRBD2 CASSSGLAGVDTQYF
TRBJ1-1 TRBV13 . CASSLQAMNTEAFF
TRBJ2-1 TRBV20-1 TRBD2 CSANSGSSYNEQFF
TRBJ1-2 TRBV9 . CASSVVVSGDGYTF
TRBJ1-1 TRBV6-2/TRBV6-3 . CASSYEAPLGTEAFF
TRBJ1-2 TRBV3-1 TRBD1 CASSSIRGMDYGYTF
TRBJ2-5 TRBV24-1 . CATSLGPLGSETQYF
TRBJ2-7 TRBV12-3/TRBV12-4 . CASSYRDGTYEQYF
TRBJ2-7 TRBV12-3/TRBV12-4 . CASSFFPDRPSYEQYF
TRBJ2-7 TRBV7-2 TRBD1 CASSFGTGGNDEQYF
TRBJ1-1 TRBV5-8 TRBD1 CASSLNAAGRQGAPLRGSTEAFF
TRBJ2-2 TRBV9 TRBD2 CASSETSGGPNTGELFF
TRBJ1-2 TRBV5-8 . CASSAGPPYGYTF
TRBJ2-5 TRBV3-1 . CASSQPSGETQYF
TRBJ2-5 TRBV7-3 . CASAPGTGARAQYF
TRBJ2-3 TRBV12-3/TRBV12-4 . CASSSTAATDTQYF
TRBJ2-2 TRBV24-1 . CATSGAGQHTNTGELFF
TRBJ2-1 TRBV15 TRBD2 CATSRAGGDEQFF
TRBJ2-3 TRBV5-1 . CASSLGSRGSTDTQYF
TRBJ2-5 TRBV20-1 . CSAGVTVQETQYF
TRBJ2-7 TRBV19 . CASSSRGLTYEQYF
TRBJ2-3 TRBV7-9 TRBD2 CASSLAGTSGGANTQYF
TRBJ1-2 TRBV7-9 . CASSSEYGYTF